Below, 19 T cell receptor beta chains from the same sample are listed, as sequenced in a study of neurological immune-mediated disorders. MiXCR, run by TCRdb on the 5' RACE reads, gives a single entry per CDR3 protein. This table has approximately 59,000 distinct CDR3 sequences, around 5.1% appearing once. Sequenced material: PBMCs. The source is a human donor with multiple sclerosis. The donor label of this sample is uncertain.

This clonotype was detected ten times or more. The genes are TRBV29-1 and TRBJ2-7; no firm D call. This CDR3 comprises 13 residues. Germline CDR1 is SQVTM and CDR2 is ANQGSEA. The V end was cut by 0 bases, the J end by 5 bases, with 11 bases between. CDR3 protein: CSVEDTVGNEQYF. In nucleotides, the CDR3 is TGCAGCGTTGAAGACACAGTGGGAAACGAGCAGTACTTC.

This clonotype appeared many times. The chain uses TRBV5-5 and TRBJ1-1; D is possibly TRBD1 (5 bases). Trimming removed 0 bases at V and 0 bases at J, with 9 bases between. This CDR3 is 15 amino acids long. Germline-derived CDR1 and CDR2 are SGHKS and YYEKEE (reference sequence). In nucleotides, the CDR3 is TGTGCCAGCAGCTTGGGTGGGGGGATGAACACTGAAGCTTTCTTT. Amino acid sequence: CASSLGGGMNTEAFF. Using reference TRBV5-5 and TRBJ1-1 for the parts outside the CDR3, the full variable domain is DAGVTQSPTHLIKTRGQQVTLRCSPISGHKSVSWYQQVLGQGPQFIFQYYEKEERGRGNFPDRFSARQFPNYSSELNVNALLLGDSALYLCASSLGGGMNTEAFFGQGTRLTVV.

This clonotype was detected many times. The chain carries TRBV20-1 and TRBJ2-1, with 8 positions matching TRBD2. CDR1 and CDR2 (germline): DFQATT, SNEGSKA (reference sequence). This CDR3 has 15 amino acids. V lost 3 bases to trimming and J lost 2 bases; unmatched junction nucleotides: 6. The CDR3 DNA follows: TGCAGTGCTAGGAAAGCGGGGGTCCCCTACAATGAGCAGTTCTTC. This encodes CSARKAGVPYNEQFF.

The sample holds many counts of this clonotype. This rearrangement joins TRBV3-1 to TRBJ2-1; D not certain. This CDR3 comprises 12 residues. V was trimmed by 5 bases and J by 1 base, leaving 3 bases between them. Per the germline V gene, CDR1 is LGHDT and CDR2 is YNNKEL (reference sequence). The CDR3 DNA sequence: TGTGCCAGCAGCGGTTCCTACAATGAGCAGTTCTTC. It specifies CASSGSYNEQFF.

This clonotype has a count of ten or more. The gene calls are TRBV10-2 and TRBJ2-7; 9 bases align to TRBD1. The CDR3 consists of 16 residues. V was clipped by 6 bases and J by 0 bases; unmatched bases: 9. CDR1 is WSHSY and CDR2 is SAAADI in the germline V gene. The CDR3 here is CASRSFGTGLSYEQYF. The CDR3 DNA reads TGCGCCAGCAGGTCCTTCGGGACAGGGCTCTCCTACGAGCAGTACTTC.

In this sample, this clonotype turned up many times. J is TRBJ2-1 and V is TRBV3-1, with a weak D call TRBD1 (5 bases). The V gene lost 4 bases and the J gene lost 4 bases, with 8 bases spanning the gap. From germline, CDR1 is LGHDT and CDR2 YNNKEL (reference sequence). This CDR3 contains 13 residues. CDR3 region: CASSLRQYNEQFF. CDR3 in DNA: TGTGCCAGCAGCCTAAGACAGTACAATGAGCAGTTCTTC.

This clonotype appeared many times. V and J are TRBV5-5 and TRBJ1-5; D possibly corresponds to TRBD1 (6 bases). In germline, CDR1 is SGHKS, CDR2 YYEKEE (reference sequence). V lost 4 bases, J lost 0 bases, and 20 bases lay in between. This CDR3 spans 18 amino acids. CDR3 nucleotides: TGTGCCAGCAGCCCTCGAGGGGGATCGGGGAATAGCAATCAGCCCCAGCATTTT. Residues: CASSPRGGSGNSNQPQHF. The full variable domain, with the rest looked up from reference TRBV5-5 and TRBJ1-5, is DAGVTQSPTHLIKTRGQQVTLRCSPISGHKSVSWYQQVLGQGPQFIFQYYEKEERGRGNFPDRFSARQFPNYSSELNVNALLLGDSALYLCASSPRGGSGNSNQPQHFGDGTRLSIL.

Many counts were recorded for this clonotype. The rearrangement links TRBV20-1 to TRBJ2-2; 8 bases are a match to TRBD2. The germline gives CDR1 DFQATT, CDR2 SNEGSKA (reference sequence). The CDR3 sequence is 15 residues long. The V and J ends lost 6 bases and 5 bases, in that order; junction bases with no gene match: 11. The CDR3 is CSALVGGVFTGELFF. Here the CDR3 DNA reads TGCAGTGCCCTTGTCGGGGGGGTGTTTACCGGGGAGCTGTTTTTT.

This clonotype was seen at least ten times. The V call is TRBV7-9, the J call TRBJ2-1; 8 bases align to TRBD1. With V trimmed by 6 bases and J by 4 bases, 8 bases remained unmatched. The CDR3 length is 15 residues. Germline V lookup: CDR1 SEHNR, CDR2 FQNEAQ (reference sequence). For the CDR3, the DNA is TGTGCCAGCAGGAACGACAGGGGAGCATACAATGAGCAGTTCTTC. This translates into CASRNDRGAYNEQFF.

This clonotype was detected a few times. The chain links TRBV20-1 to TRBJ1-2; D is undetermined. The CDR3 runs to 13 residues. The germline V and J ends were trimmed by 5 bases and 2 bases, with 12 bases remaining between them. CDR1 is DFQATT, CDR2 SNEGSKA, per germline (reference sequence). The CDR3 coding sequence is TGCAGTGCTCTTAGGGTTTCCAACTATGGCTACACCTTC. Residues: CSALRVSNYGYTF.

This clonotype was found many times. The V gene is TRBV5-1, the J gene TRBJ1-3, with D maybe TRBD1 (5 bases). This CDR3 comprises 14 residues. The germline gives CDR1 SGHRS, CDR2 YFSETQ. V was clipped by 4 bases and J by 2 bases, with 10 bases between them. CDR3 loop: CASSPATAGNTIYF. The CDR3 nucleotides are TGCGCCAGCAGCCCGGCGACAGCTGGAAACACCATATATTTT.

In this sample, this clonotype turned up many times. The V and J genes are TRBV18 and TRBJ1-2, with a tentative D call TRBD1 (5 bases). V was cut by 2 bases and J by 8 bases, with 15 bases left in between. Germline values: CDR1 KGHSH, CDR2 LQKENI. The CDR3 spans 14 residues. CDR3 coding DNA: TGTGCCAGCTCACCAACGGGACTCCGGATGGGCTACACCTTC. Translated: CASSPTGLRMGYTF.

This clonotype was seen at least ten times. The chain uses TRBV9 and TRBJ2-1; 9 bases match TRBD2. CDR1 and CDR2 (germline): SGDLS, YYNGEE. The trim removed 0 bases at V and 7 bases at J, leaving 5 bases unmatched. CDR3 length: 15 residues. CDR3 amino acids: CASSVGGGGGNEQFF. The CDR3 DNA is TGTGCCAGCAGCGTAGGGGGCGGGGGGGGTAATGAGCAGTTCTTC.

This clonotype was seen at least ten times. The J gene is TRBJ1-4, the V gene TRBV20-1; D remains unclear. CDR1 and CDR2 from the germline V gene are DFQATT and SNEGSKA (reference sequence). V gave up 1 base and J gave up 8 bases, with 17 bases separating them. The CDR3 totals 15 residues. This chain's CDR3 is CSARGSWGSREKLFF. The CDR3 coding sequence is TGCAGTGCTAGAGGGTCGTGGGGTTCGAGAGAAAAACTGTTTTTT.

The chain carries TRBV20-1 and TRBJ2-7; tentative D call: TRBD1 (5 bases). The CDR3 has 14 residues. Germline V lookup: CDR1 DFQATT, CDR2 SNEGSKA (reference sequence). The ends were cut back, 2 bases at V and 4 bases at J, with 15 bases in the middle. CDR3 bases: TGCAGTGCTAGACAAAGCGTGGGGCTATACGAGCAGTACTTC. It specifies CSARQSVGLYEQYF.

J is TRBJ2-7 and V is TRBV19; TRBD2 agrees at 9 bases. The CDR3 consists of 14 residues. V shed 3 bases, J shed 7 bases, and the junction held 7 bases outside the gene matches. Germline V CDR1 and CDR2: LNHDA, SQIVND (reference sequence). CDR3 protein: CASSIVLAGEEQYF. For the CDR3, the DNA is TGTGCCAGTAGTATCGTATTAGCGGGAGAGGAGCAGTACTTC.

This clonotype was detected many times. The chain carries TRBV5-1 and TRBJ1-4; 10 positions agree with TRBD1. J gave up 8 bases and V 7 bases, and 14 bases lay outside the gene matches. Per the germline V gene, CDR1 is SGHRS and CDR2 is YFSETQ. The CDR3 is 16 residues long. The DNA of the CDR3 is TGCGCCAGCCGAGCGATCGGGACAGGGGTAGAGGAAAAACTGTTTTTT. Its translation: CASRAIGTGVEEKLFF.

Worth noting for this clonotype: A read error may produce the germline difference seen at one junction end. The CDR3 nucleotides read TGTGTCAGCAGTCGCACAGTCAATGAGCAGTTCTTC. This sequence encodes CVSSRTVNEQFF. The genes are TRBV12-3 or TRBV12-4 and TRBJ2-1; no definite D call. CDR3 length: 12 residues.

This clonotype was seen ten or more times. The CDR3 spells CASAAENTEAFF. CDR3 nucleotide sequence: TGCGCCAGCGCGGCCGAGAACACTGAAGCTTTCTTT. The chain couples TRBV5-1 to TRBJ1-1; D remains unclear. Germline CDR1 SGHRS, CDR2 YFSETQ. V lost 7 bases and J 1 base, leaving 8 bases between the germline ends. The CDR3 length is 12 residues.